The sequence of this TCR beta chain was determined in a study of blood T cell repertoires in COVID-19. The overall study: Acute and convalescent COVID-19 samples came from the United States, Italy and Spain. T cells, B-cell-depleted T cells, or PBMCs supplied cDNA or gDNA.

The germline V gene has CDR1 SGDLS and CDR2 YYNGEE. After removal of 4 bases from V and 7 bases from J, the junction contained 5 bases not matched to a gene. The CDR3 length is 14 residues. Per the study methods: Nucleated cell number was recorded as an estimate derived from reference gene primer amplification. The protocol was immunoSEQ multiplex PCR, while the TCRdb copy is restricted to in-frame clones and leaves out a portion. V and J calls and clone size come straight from that table; D and trimming were deduced from the DNA. The table has about 240,000 clones, just under 85% seen once. The genes are TRBV9 and TRBJ1-6; TRBD1 agrees at 7 bases. Material: peripheral blood. The sequence derives from a woman aged 60-75 years with active or convalescent COVID-19. The DNA of the CDR3 is TGTGCCAGCAGCTCGACAGGGTCCAATTCACCCCTCCACTTT. Amino acid sequence: CASSSTGSNSPLHF. Full variable domain (rest looked up from reference TRBV9 and TRBJ1-6): DSGVTQTPKHLITATGQRVTLRCSPRSGDLSVYWYQQSLDQGLQFLIQYYNGEERAKGNILERFSAQQFPDLHSELNLSSLELGDSALYFCASSSTGSNSPLHFGNGTRLTVT.